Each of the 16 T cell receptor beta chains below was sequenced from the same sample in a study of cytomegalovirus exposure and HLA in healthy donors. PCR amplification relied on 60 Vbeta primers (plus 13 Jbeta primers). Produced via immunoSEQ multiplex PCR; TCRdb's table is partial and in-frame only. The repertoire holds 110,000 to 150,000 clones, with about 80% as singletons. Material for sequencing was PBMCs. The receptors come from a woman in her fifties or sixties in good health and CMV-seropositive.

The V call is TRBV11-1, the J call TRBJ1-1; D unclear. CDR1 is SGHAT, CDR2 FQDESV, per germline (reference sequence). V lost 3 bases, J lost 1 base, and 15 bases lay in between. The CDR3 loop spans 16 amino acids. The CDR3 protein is CASSFLPKRPNTEAFF. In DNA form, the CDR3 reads TGTGCCAGCAGCTTTTTGCCTAAGCGTCCGAACACTGAAGCTTTCTTT.

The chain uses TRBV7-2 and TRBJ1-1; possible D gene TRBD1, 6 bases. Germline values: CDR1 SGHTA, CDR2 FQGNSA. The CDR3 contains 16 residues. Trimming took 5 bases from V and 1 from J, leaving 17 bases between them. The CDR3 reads CASSPQRGAQNTEAFF. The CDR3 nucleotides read TGTGCCAGCAGCCCCCAACGGGGGGCACAGAACACTGAAGCTTTCTTT.

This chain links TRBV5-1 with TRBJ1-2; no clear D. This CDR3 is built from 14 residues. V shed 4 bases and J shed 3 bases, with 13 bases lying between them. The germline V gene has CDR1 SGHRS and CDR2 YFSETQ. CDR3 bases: TGCGCCAGCAGCGGCGCTGCGGGCGACTATGGCTACACCTTC. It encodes CASSGAAGDYGYTF.

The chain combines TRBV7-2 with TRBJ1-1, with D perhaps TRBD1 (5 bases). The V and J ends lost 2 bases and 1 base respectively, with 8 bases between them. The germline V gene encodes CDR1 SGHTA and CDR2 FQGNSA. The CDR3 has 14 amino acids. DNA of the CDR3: TGTGCCAGCAGCTTATTAGGACAGAACACTGAAGCTTTCTTT. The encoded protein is CASSLLGQNTEAFF.

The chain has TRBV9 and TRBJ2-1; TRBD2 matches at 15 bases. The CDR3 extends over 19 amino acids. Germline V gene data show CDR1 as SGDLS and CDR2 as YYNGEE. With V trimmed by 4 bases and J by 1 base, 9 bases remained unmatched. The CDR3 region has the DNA TGTGCCAGCAGCACCCAGGGACTAGCGGGAGGAGGGTCCTACAATGAGCAGTTCTTC. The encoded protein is CASSTQGLAGGGSYNEQFF.

The CDR3 bases are TGCAGTGCTAGGAAGGAGGGGCAGTTCTTC. It yields the protein CSARKEGQFF. The chain combines TRBV20-1 with TRBJ2-1, with a possible D match to TRBD2 (6 bases). This CDR3 is built from 10 residues. CDR1 and CDR2 (germline): DFQATT, SNEGSKA (reference sequence). Trimming shortened V by 3 bases and J by 12 bases, and 9 bases separated the two germline ends.

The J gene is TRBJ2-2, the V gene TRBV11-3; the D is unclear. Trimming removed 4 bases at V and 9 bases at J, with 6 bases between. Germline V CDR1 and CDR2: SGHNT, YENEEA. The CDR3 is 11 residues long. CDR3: CASSSRWELFF. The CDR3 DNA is TGTGCCAGCAGCTCGCGGTGGGAGCTGTTTTTT.

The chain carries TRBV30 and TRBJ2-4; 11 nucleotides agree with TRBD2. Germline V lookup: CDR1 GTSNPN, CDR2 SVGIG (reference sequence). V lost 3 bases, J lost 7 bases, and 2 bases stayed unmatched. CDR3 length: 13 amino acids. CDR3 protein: CAWRTSGSNIQYF. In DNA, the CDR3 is TGTGCCTGGAGAACTAGCGGGAGTAACATTCAGTACTTC.

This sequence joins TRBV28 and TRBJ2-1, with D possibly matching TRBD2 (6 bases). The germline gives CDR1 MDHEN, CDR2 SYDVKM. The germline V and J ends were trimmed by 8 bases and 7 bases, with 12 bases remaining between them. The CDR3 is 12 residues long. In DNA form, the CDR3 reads TGTGCCAGCGGCGGGGTTGGGAATGAGCAGTTCTTC. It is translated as CASGGVGNEQFF.

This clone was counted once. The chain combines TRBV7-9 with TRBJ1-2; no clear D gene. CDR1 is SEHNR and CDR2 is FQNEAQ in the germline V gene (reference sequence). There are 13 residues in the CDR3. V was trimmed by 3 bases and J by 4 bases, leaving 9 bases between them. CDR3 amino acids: CASSLSRIYGYTF. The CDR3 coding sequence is TGTGCCAGCAGCTTGAGCAGGATCTATGGCTACACCTTC.

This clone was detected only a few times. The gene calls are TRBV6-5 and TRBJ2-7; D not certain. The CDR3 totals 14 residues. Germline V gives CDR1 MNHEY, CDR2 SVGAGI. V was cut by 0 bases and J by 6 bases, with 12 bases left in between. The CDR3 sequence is CASSYSTFNPEQYF. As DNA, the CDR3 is TGTGCCAGCAGTTACTCGACTTTTAATCCCGAGCAGTACTTC.

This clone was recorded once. This chain's CDR3 is CASSGDYPNTEAFF. Here the CDR3 DNA reads TGTGCCAGCAGTGGGGACTACCCGAACACTGAAGCTTTCTTT. The V call is TRBV25-1, the J call TRBJ1-1; weak D call: TRBD1 (5 bases). This CDR3 comprises 14 residues. CDR1 is MGHDK and CDR2 is SYGVNS in the germline V gene. V shed 4 bases and J shed 1 base, with 10 bases lying between them.

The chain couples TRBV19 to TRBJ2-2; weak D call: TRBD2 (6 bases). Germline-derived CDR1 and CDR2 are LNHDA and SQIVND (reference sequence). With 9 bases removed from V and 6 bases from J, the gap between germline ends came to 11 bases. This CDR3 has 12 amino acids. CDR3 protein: CASRLVPGELFF. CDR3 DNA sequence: TGTGCCAGCCGACTAGTCCCCGGGGAGCTGTTTTTT.

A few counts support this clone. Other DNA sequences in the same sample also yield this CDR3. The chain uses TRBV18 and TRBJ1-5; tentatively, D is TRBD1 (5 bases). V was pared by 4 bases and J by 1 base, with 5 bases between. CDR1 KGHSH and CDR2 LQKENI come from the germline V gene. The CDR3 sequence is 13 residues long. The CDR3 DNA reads TGTGCCAGCTCACAGGGGAGCAATCAGCCCCAGCATTTT. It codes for CASSQGSNQPQHF.

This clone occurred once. The CDR3 bases are TGTGCCAGCAGCGGGACTAGCGATACGCAGTATTTT. Translated, it gives CASSGTSDTQYF. The V and J genes are TRBV6-1 and TRBJ2-3, with 9 bases aligning to TRBD2. CDR3 size: 12 residues. The germline V gene has CDR1 MNHNS and CDR2 SASEGT. Unmatched junction bases numbered 1, after V lost 6 bases and J lost 6 bases.

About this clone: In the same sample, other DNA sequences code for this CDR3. The CDR3, as DNA: TGTGCCTGGAGTGTGGGGGGGGATCAGCCCCAGCATTTT. It specifies CAWSVGGDQPQHF. V usage is TRBV30 and J usage is TRBJ1-5; D might be TRBD1 (5 bases). The CDR3 has 13 residues. Deletions cut 0 bases from V and 5 bases from J, with 8 bases between. In germline, CDR1 is GTSNPN, CDR2 SVGIG (reference sequence).